Listed below are T cell receptor delta chains from one sample, sequenced in a study of delta chains in infants with herpesvirus infections. TCRdb re-called the RT-PCR reads using CATT. The sample records 1,200 to 1,500 delta-chain clones, 21% being singletons. Sequenced material: peripheral blood, taken at time point 2 of longitudinal follow-up. The source of these receptors is a human donor who was a Ugandan infant, either HIV-exposed or HIV-unexposed (not recorded which). Both conserved end residues are part of each CDR3. The D gene is left open where the match is weak.

>21|TRDJ1|TRAV14/DV4|.
CALSERRYLFRAWGYTGELIF
>15|TRDJ1|TRDV2|.
CACDTLGVIFDKLIF
>16|TRDJ1|TRAV14/DV4|.
CAMRLTIPALTDKLIF
>18|TRDJ1|TRDV1|TRDD3
CALGELFLGDKYTDKLIF
>20|TRDJ1|TRDV1|TRDD3
CALGERRRLPLLGARDKLIF
>24|TRDJ1|TRDV1|TRDD3
CALGELGSPTTYWGIRHYTDKLIF
>22|TRDJ1|TRDV1|TRDD3
CALGELGGLLYWGIPGADKLIF
>18|TRDJ1|TRDV1|TRDD3
CALAGPFLRQLGETKLIF
>22|TRDJ1|TRDV1|.
CALGEEPPILAGFFSYTDKLIF
>19|TRDJ1|TRDV1|TRDD3
CALGELSPPGRDWGGKLIF
>19|TRDJ1|TRDV1|TRDD3
CALGKLACTGGSYTDKLIF
>20|TRDJ1|TRDV1|TRDD3
CALGELWGIQGPHRTDKLIF
>23|TRDJ1|TRDV1|.
CALGKRVLRMPKWDRGADDKLIF
>18|TRDJ1|TRDV1|.
CALGELFDYPTYTDKLIF
>15|TRDJ1|TRDV2|TRDD3
CACDTRPGDKGKLIF
>22|TRDJ1|TRDV1|TRDD3
CALGELAPTLGEDDSYTDKLIF
>23|TRDJ1|TRDV1|TRDD3
CALGDLFIGGAFSMPGYTDKLIF
>23|TRDJ1|TRDV1|TRDD3
CALGEVKTYDTYWGIYSPTGLIF
>20|TRDJ1|TRDV1|.
CALGGPTKPHNYWRGVKLIF
>23|TRDJ2|TRDV1|TRDD3
CALGERPLPSKYWGIKLTAQLFF
>22|TRDJ1|TRDV1|.
CALGEPTLRADVFQTWFDKLIF
>15|TRDJ1|TRDV2|.
CACDSLGPNTDKLIF
>19|TRDJ1|TRDV1|TRDD3
CALGELTILGGYAPDKLIF
>24|TRDJ1|TRDV1|TRDD3
CALGERGVRYWGIRVSRQLDKLIF
>19|TRDJ1|TRDV1|TRDD3
CALGERLQWGIPYTDKLIF
>19|TRDJ1|TRDV1|TRDD3
CALGERRLRGYVITDKLIF
>16|TRDJ1|TRDV1|TRDD2
CALGDLFLPHTDKLIF
>29|TRDJ1|TRDV1|TRDD3
CALGELASGSSYWLGSGGYAYQGRGKLIF
>15|TRDJ1|TRDV1|TRDD3
CALGALLGDDYKLIF
>19|TRDJ1|TRDV1|.
CALGEPTSFPIQCTDKLIF
>24|TRDJ1|TRDV1|TRDD3
CALGERATNLPRAYWGIRGGKLIF
>18|TRDJ1|TRDV2|TRDD3
CACDGYWGIPCYTDKLIF
>21|TRDJ1|TRDV2|TRDD3
CACDTGMRGYAIWGYTDKLIF
>19|TRDJ1|TRDV1|TRDD3
CALGETKYWGISYTDKLIF
>12|TRDJ1|TRDV1|.
CALGEPPPYLHF
>19|TRDJ3|TRDV1|.
CALRLARNSNSWDTRQMFF
>17|TRDJ1|TRAV29/DV5|TRDD3
CAASDLLGDTHTDKLIF
>21|TRDJ1|TRDV1|TRDD3
CALGLVVVSRGIRRGNDKLIF
>20|TRDJ1|TRDV1|.
CALGETDFPPYGLYTDKLIF
>18|TRDJ1|TRDV1|TRDD2
CALGESPFLRPYTDKLIF
>27|TRDJ1|TRDV1|TRDD3
CALGDSPLPTPVLGDTRKLPYTDKLIF
>24|TRDJ1|TRDV1|TRDD2
CALGELTDPSYDVLRRGIRNKLIF
>16|TRDJ1|TRDV1|.
CALGDFPSGYTDKLIF
>18|TRDJ1|TRDV1|.
CALGSPPSTVGDTDKLIF
>18|TRDJ1|TRDV1|TRDD3
CALGEYYEGDPYTDKLIF
>21|TRDJ2|TRDV1|.
CALGELASRAPRPMTKAQLFF
>17|TRDJ1|TRDV1|.
CALGPPALSPFTDKLIF
>20|TRDJ1|TRDV1|.
CALGEIPSYWWGTYTDKLIF
>16|TRDJ1|TRDV1|TRDD3
CALGEGGLGDTDKLIF
>23|TRDJ1|TRDV1|TRDD3
CALGVHFSFPARVLGDTADKLIF
>20|TRDJ1|TRDV1|TRDD2
CALGELVVLPTTVEGNKLIF
>14|TRDJ1|TRDV1|.
CALGERERGGKLIF
>23|TRDJ1|TRDV1|.
CALGEHGLPRGRRDRAYTDKLIF
>16|TRDJ1|TRDV1|.
CALGELGEAYTDKLIF
>17|TRDJ2|TRDV1|TRDD3
CALGGWRWGILTAQLFF
>17|TRDJ1|TRDV1|.
CALGEGGLLENTDKLIF
>22|TRDJ1|TRDV1|TRDD3
CALGELGFQWGIRSQYTDKLIF
>26|TRDJ1|TRDV1|.
CALGEVICGPPREAGLMILYTDKLIF